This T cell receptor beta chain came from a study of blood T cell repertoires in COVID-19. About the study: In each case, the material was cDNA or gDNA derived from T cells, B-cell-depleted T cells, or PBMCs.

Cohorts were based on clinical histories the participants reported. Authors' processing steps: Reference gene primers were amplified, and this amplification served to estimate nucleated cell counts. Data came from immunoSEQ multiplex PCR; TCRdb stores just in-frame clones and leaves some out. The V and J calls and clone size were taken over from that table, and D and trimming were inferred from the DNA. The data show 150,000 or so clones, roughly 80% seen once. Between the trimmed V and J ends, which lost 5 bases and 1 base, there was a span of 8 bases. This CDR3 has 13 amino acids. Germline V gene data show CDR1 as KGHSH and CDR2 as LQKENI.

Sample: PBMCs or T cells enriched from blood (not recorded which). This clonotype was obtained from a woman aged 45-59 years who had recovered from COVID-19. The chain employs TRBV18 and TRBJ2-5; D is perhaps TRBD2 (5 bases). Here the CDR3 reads CASSGGAQETQYF. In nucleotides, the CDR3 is TGTGCCAGCTCAGGAGGCGCCCAAGAGACCCAGTACTTC.